The following is a T cell receptor beta chain sequence with its context. This CDR3 region has 15 residues. V lost 6 bases, J lost 3 bases, and 18 bases lay in between. Germline V gene sequence: CDR1 SEHNR, CDR2 FQNEAQ (reference sequence). The record originates from a study of blood T cell repertoires in COVID-19. Study details: The United States, Italy and Spain were the sources of the acute and convalescent COVID-19 samples. In each case, the material was cDNA or gDNA derived from T cells, B-cell-depleted T cells, or PBMCs.

In the source study's methods: Reference gene primer amplification gave nucleated cell count estimates. Method: immunoSEQ multiplex PCR; TCRdb's copy keeps in-frame clones and lacks some. The V and J calls and clone size are taken from that table; D and trimming were inferred from the DNA. The table shows about 100,000 clones, with roughly 86% occurring only once. The V call is TRBV7-9, the J call TRBJ2-7, with unresolved D. The sequenced sample was peripheral blood. The receptor comes from a woman aged 25 to 39 with acute or convalescent COVID-19. In DNA form, the CDR3 reads TGTGCCAGCAGTTCGACTGGCAAACTTATCTACGAGCAGTACTTC. It is translated as CASSSTGKLIYEQYF.